This T cell receptor beta chain derives from a study of blood T cell repertoires in COVID-19. Looking at the study overall: Nucleic acid was either cDNA or gDNA, and it came from T cells, B-cell-depleted T cells, or PBMCs.

Deletions cut 2 bases from V and 2 bases from J, with 6 bases between. Germline CDR1 and CDR2: SEHNR and FQNEAQ (reference sequence). The CDR3 has 13 residues. While infection was still active, Seattle patients were enrolled and then followed longitudinally. In the original workflow: Cell counts per sample came from amplifying reference gene primers. Generated by immunoSEQ multiplex PCR, the TCRdb table keeps only in-frame clones and is missing some. V and J calls and clone size are as listed in that table; D and trimming were resolved from the DNA. The sample consists of hundreds of thousands of clones, around 88% of them appearing once.

The rearrangement links TRBV7-9 to TRBJ1-2; D not resolved. This clonotype originated in a woman aged 60 to 75 with COVID-19, enrolled during active disease. The sequencing sample was made of peripheral blood. The CDR3 nucleotides read TGTGCCAGCAGCTTAAACGAGAACTATGGCTACACCTTC. Protein sequence: CASSLNENYGYTF.